This TCR beta chain derives from a study of blood T cell repertoires in COVID-19. For the study at large: Some COVID-19 samples were acute and others convalescent; all came from the United States, Italy and Spain. PBMCs, B-cell-depleted T cells, or T cells were the source of the cDNA or gDNA that made up the material.

In the study's own analysis: Reference gene primer amplification in the assay estimated nucleated cell counts. The method was immunoSEQ multiplex PCR; TCRdb's version includes in-frame clones alone and lacks a portion of them. That table furnishes V, J and clone size, whereas the DNA furnished D and trimming. The table has some 11,000 clones, around 90% seen once; the top ten hold roughly 30%. Sequenced: peripheral blood. The TCR originated in a woman between 65 and 79 years old with active COVID-19.

The CDR3 is CASSPPRLAGVNEQFF. The DNA for the CDR3 is TGTGCCAGCAGCCCCCCTCGGCTAGCGGGAGTTAATGAGCAGTTCTTC. The chain has TRBV4-2 and TRBJ2-1; 10 nucleotides agree with TRBD2. The CDR3 length is 16 residues. Germline V gene data show CDR1 as LGHNA and CDR2 as YNFKEQ. The V segment lost 4 bases and the J segment 7 bases; nucleotides outside the gene matches: 10.